The clone carrying this T cell receptor beta chain was observed a few times. Its target is unknown. This entry comes from a study of blood T cells in healthy people across ages. Study-wide results and caveats: Observed TCR beta diversity per million T cells went down as age went up. This fall followed a roughly linear course with age.

PCR was performed a second time for 7 to 11 cycles using a sample-barcoded 5' primer and a J-beta primer mix. One entry per CDR3 protein results from TCRdb running MiXCR on the 5' RACE reads. The sample records about 570,000 distinct CDR3 sequences, 25% to 30% being singletons. Trimming removed 1 base from V and 6 bases from J, with 9 bases in between. The V gene's germline CDR1 is SGHAT and CDR2 FQNNGV. The CDR3 is 14 residues long. The TCR comes from a woman aged 70-85 years in good health. Material: blood. The chain joins TRBV11-2 to TRBJ2-2; D gene unclear. The CDR3 region is CASSLGAKAGELFF. DNA for the CDR3: TGTGCCAGCAGCTTAGGAGCGAAAGCCGGGGAGCTGTTTTTT.